This TCR beta chain was observed in a study of control samples from healthy donors and cancer patients. Germline V lookup: CDR1 LGHDT, CDR2 YNNKEL (reference sequence). V was pared by 1 base and J by 9 bases, with 9 bases of the junction left unmatched. CDR3 length: 17 residues. The method was immunoSEQ multiplex PCR; TCRdb's version includes in-frame clones alone and lacks a portion of them. In the table there are 70,000 to 85,000 clones, roughly 84% of which are singletons. This chain joins TRBV3-1 (or the pseudogene TRBV3-2) and TRBJ2-2; 12 bases are a match to TRBD2. The sequence was collected from a man aged 55 to 69 with head and neck cancer. The sample was PBMCs. The CDR3 protein is CASSQVLAGGPNRELFF. DNA for the CDR3: TGTGCCAGCAGCCAAGTTCTAGCGGGAGGGCCGAACAGGGAGCTGTTTTTT.